The 21 T cell receptor beta chains below all came from one sample that was sequenced in a study of T cells in Graves' hyperthyroidism and ophthalmopathy. RNA transcripts yielded amplified TCR beta CDR3 regions. HTBI primers were the set used in a first-round RT-PCR of the TCR CDR3. TCRdb called the multiplex PCR reads again in MiXCR, with one record for every CDR3 protein. This table holds about 24,000 distinct CDR3 sequences, about 49% found once. Sequenced: blood. The receptors here all came from a woman aged 35 to 49 with Graves' hyperthyroidism that later progressed to Graves' ophthalmopathy.

The rearrangement uses TRBV2 and TRBJ1-1; D gene ambiguous. The CDR3 contains 14 residues. CDR1 and CDR2 from the germline V gene are SNHLY and FYNNEI. Trimming took 0 bases from V and 3 from J, leaving 8 bases between them. DNA of the CDR3: TGTGCCAGCAGTGAAGCCAAGAAGTACACTGAAGCTTTCTTT. Amino acid sequence: CASSEAKKYTEAFF. The variable domain in full, completed from reference TRBV2 and TRBJ1-1, reads EPEVTQTPSHQVTQMGQEVILRCVPISNHLYFYWYRQILGQKVEFLVSFYNNEISEKSEIFDDQFSVERPDGSNFTLKIRSTKLEDSAMYFCASSEAKKYTEAFFGQGTRLTVV.

For this clonotype: The conserved phenylalanine or tryptophan is not found at the CDR3 terminus, so this likely reflects a read error. The chain has TRBV14 and TRBJ2-4; D may be TRBD2 (5 bases). CDR3 length: 15 residues. Germline assignment: CDR1 SGHDN and CDR2 FVKESK. Written as DNA, the CDR3 is TGTGCCAGCAGCCAAGGCAGCCTAGCCAAAAACAATCAGTACTCC. Its protein product is CASSQGSLAKNNQYS.

This chain joins TRBV20-1 and TRBJ2-1, with 11 bases identical to TRBD2. The CDR3 has 13 amino acids. Germline assignment: CDR1 DFQATT and CDR2 SNEGSKA (reference sequence). Unmatched junction bases numbered 2, after V lost 1 base and J lost 9 bases. In DNA, the CDR3 is TGCAGTGCTAGAGGGCTAGCGGGAGGTGAGCAGTTCTTC. It yields the protein CSARGLAGGEQFF.

In this sample, this clonotype turned up many times. The rearrangement links TRBV6-5 to TRBJ2-2; 12 bases agree with TRBD2. CDR3 size: 16 residues. V dropped 2 bases and J dropped 4; count of bases not matched to a gene: 2. The germline V gene has CDR1 MNHEY and CDR2 SVGAGI. This chain's CDR3 is CASSYPSGRVTGELFF. The CDR3 nucleotides read TGTGCCAGCAGTTACCCTAGCGGGAGGGTCACCGGGGAGCTGTTTTTT.

The chain links TRBV2 to TRBJ2-7; the match to TRBD1 covers 8 bases. J gave up 6 bases and V 6 bases, and 13 bases lay outside the gene matches. Germline assignment: CDR1 SNHLY and CDR2 FYNNEI. The CDR3 consists of 15 residues. DNA of the CDR3: TGTGCCAGCAGCGTCGAGAGGACAGGGTTTACCGAGCAGTACTTC. Its translation is CASSVERTGFTEQYF.

At least ten counts were recorded for this clonotype. The rearrangement uses TRBV11-2 and TRBJ2-5; 8 positions match TRBD1. Germline loops: CDR1 SGHAT, CDR2 FQNNGV. The CDR3 has 17 residues. V shed 5 bases and J 5 bases; nucleotides not matched to a gene: 16. The chain's CDR3 is CASSPPGQAVSRETQYF. CDR3 nucleotide sequence: TGTGCCAGCAGCCCCCCGGGACAGGCGGTGTCCAGGGAGACCCAGTACTTC. Using reference TRBV11-2 and TRBJ2-5 for the parts outside the CDR3, the full variable domain is EAGVAQSPRYKIIEKRQSVAFWCNPISGHATLYWYQQILGQGPKLLIQFQNNGVVDDSQLPKDRFSAERLKGVDSTLKIQPAKLEDSAVYLCASSPPGQAVSRETQYFGPGTRLLVL.

This clonotype was counted many times. V usage is TRBV3-1 and J usage is TRBJ1-6; D is possibly TRBD1 (5 bases). V dropped 1 base and J dropped 11 bases, with 12 bases sitting between them. This CDR3 is 14 amino acids long. CDR1 LGHDT and CDR2 YNNKEL come from the germline V gene (reference sequence). The CDR3 DNA is TGTGCCAGCAGCCAAGGAGGGGAGGCGGCACCCCTCCACTTT. Protein sequence: CASSQGGEAAPLHF.

A remark on this clonotype: No conserved phenylalanine or tryptophan ends this CDR3, so it is likely a read error. The chain recombines TRBV7-9 with TRBJ2-1, with D uncertain. Germline CDR1 reads SEHNR; CDR2 reads FQNEAQ (reference sequence). This CDR3 spans 12 amino acids. V lost 1 base, J lost 8 bases, and 6 bases lay in between. The CDR3 region is CASSLVLDEQFL. For the CDR3, the DNA is TGTGCCAGCAGCTTAGTCTTGGATGAGCAGTTCCTC.

V is TRBV24-1 and J is TRBJ1-3; D unclear. This CDR3 contains 14 residues. Per germline, CDR1 KGHDR and CDR2 SFDVKD. Trimming shortened V by 4 bases and J by 4 bases, and 10 bases separated the two germline ends. Written as DNA, the CDR3 is TGTGCCACCAGTGACGGGGTTTCGGGAAACACCATATATTTT. Its translation: CATSDGVSGNTIYF.

This chain links TRBV20-1 with TRBJ1-1; D remains ambiguous. Germline V gene sequence: CDR1 DFQATT, CDR2 SNEGSKA (reference sequence). The CDR3 sequence is 14 residues long. Trimming took 0 bases from V and 3 from J, leaving 11 bases between them. CDR3 loop: CSARDGEMYTEAFF. For the CDR3, the DNA is TGCAGTGCTAGAGATGGGGAGATGTACACTGAAGCTTTCTTT.

The CDR3 DNA reads as TGCAGTGCGAGGGCCCACAGTGTTAGGGATGGCTACACCTTC. It translates to CSARAHSVRDGYTF. The chain recombines TRBV20-1 with TRBJ1-2; D ambiguous. This CDR3 spans 14 amino acids. V dropped 6 bases and J dropped 6 bases, with 20 bases sitting between them. Germline CDR1 DFQATT, CDR2 SNEGSKA (reference sequence).

The rearrangement links TRBV9 to TRBJ2-1; possibly TRBD1 for D (6 bases). V lost 2 bases to trimming and J lost 12 bases, with 18 bases between them. The CDR3 has 14 residues. The V gene's germline CDR1 is SGDLS and CDR2 YYNGEE. The CDR3 reads CASSVAQGLGGQFF. CDR3 in DNA: TGTGCCAGCAGCGTTGCTCAGGGGCTTGGAGGGCAGTTCTTC.

This clonotype has only a few counts. The rearrangement joins TRBV2 to TRBJ1-2; D is uncertain. V was pared by 4 bases and J by 8 bases, with 5 bases between. Germline-derived CDR1 and CDR2 are SNHLY and FYNNEI. This CDR3 has 10 residues. The chain's CDR3 is CASSALGYTF. CDR3 in DNA: TGTGCCAGCAGTGCCTTGGGCTACACCTTC.

Notes on this clonotype: The DNA is omitted, as the CDR3 cannot be located on it reliably, and the CDR3 follows TCRdb's listing. The chain links TRBV15 to TRBJ2-3; TRBD2 is taken as the D call from the table, unchecked against the DNA. The CDR3 has 16 amino acids, counting both end residues. Germline V gives CDR1 LNHNV, CDR2 YYDKDF (reference sequence). The CDR3 is CATCSASGASTDTQYF.

Notes on this clonotype: A much larger clone differs from this one at a single base, so this may be a read error. The chain carries TRBV28 and TRBJ2-4; perhaps TRBD1 as D (5 bases). The CDR3 spans 14 residues. Trimming removed 8 bases at V and 6 bases at J, with 17 bases between. CDR1 and CDR2 (germline): MDHEN, SYDVKM. Written as DNA, the CDR3 is TGTGCCAGCGGTTCGGCAGGGTTTGGAAACATTCAGTACTTC. As protein: CASGSAGFGNIQYF.

This clonotype was detected many times. This chain uses TRBV5-1 with TRBJ2-5; 10 nucleotides line up with TRBD1. Germline CDR1 SGHRS, CDR2 YFSETQ. Losses at the gene ends were 4 bases for V and 5 bases for J; bases not matched to a gene: 2. CDR3 size: 13 residues. DNA of the CDR3: TGCGCCAGCAGCGTGACAGGGGGCGAGACCCAGTACTTC. Amino acids: CASSVTGGETQYF.

This clonotype has a single count. V gene TRBV20-1 combines with J gene TRBJ2-1, with D possibly being TRBD1 (6 bases). Trimming pared 2 bases from V and 12 bases from J, leaving 23 bases between. This CDR3 has 15 amino acids. The germline V gene encodes CDR1 DFQATT and CDR2 SNEGSKA (reference sequence). The CDR3 bases are TGCAGTGCTAGACGCGACCTCGGGGACACAGATACGCAGTTCTTC. It codes for CSARRDLGDTDTQFF.

This chain connects TRBV9 to TRBJ2-5; maybe TRBD1 (6 bases). Trimming cost V 4 bases and J 4 bases, with 26 bases left between them. The CDR3 contains 18 residues. Germline values: CDR1 SGDLS, CDR2 YYNGEE. Written as DNA, the CDR3 is TGTGCCAGCAGCCCCCGCTCCCTGGACAGATTGCTGGGAGAGACCCAGTACTTC. Its protein is CASSPRSLDRLLGETQYF.

V is TRBV7-2 and J is TRBJ2-7; D is tentatively TRBD1 or TRBD2 (5 bases each). In germline, CDR1 is SGHTA, CDR2 FQGNSA. The CDR3 is 14 residues long. Between the trimmed V and J ends, which lost 1 base and 7 bases, there was a span of 14 bases. CDR3 region: CASSLERWGWEQYF. The CDR3 DNA reads TGTGCCAGCAGCTTAGAGCGGTGGGGCTGGGAGCAGTACTTC.

This sequence joins TRBV7-2 and TRBJ2-7; 12 bases agree with TRBD2. With 1 base clipped from V and 7 bases from J, the junction kept 2 bases outside the gene matches. This CDR3 contains 14 residues. The V gene's germline CDR1 is SGHTA and CDR2 FQGNSA. The CDR3 region is CASSLELAGGEQYF. The CDR3 nucleotides are TGTGCCAGCAGCTTAGAGCTAGCGGGAGGGGAGCAGTACTTC.

In the case of this clonotype: One junction end disagrees with the germline gene, perhaps due to a read error. V gene TRBV4-1 combines with J gene TRBJ1-5; 8 bases are shared with TRBD1. Germline CDR1 is MGHRA and CDR2 is YSYEKL. The CDR3 runs 16 residues. The CDR3, as DNA: TGCGCCAGCAGCCCTGGACAGGGCCGCACCAATCATCCCCAGCATTTT. It is translated as CASSPGQGRTNHPQHF.